The 10 T cell receptor beta chains below were found in one sample sequenced in a study of control samples from healthy donors and cancer patients. Method: immunoSEQ multiplex PCR; TCRdb's copy keeps in-frame clones and lacks some. This sample carries around 85,000 clones, 85% to 90% of them seen once, and the ten largest clones take less than 9%. Sequencing used blood. These receptors were taken from a woman in her sixties in good health.

This chain's CDR3 is CASSYFQGSRTEAFF. CDR3 DNA: TGTGCCAGCAGTTACTTCCAGGGCAGTCGGACTGAAGCTTTCTTT. This sequence joins TRBV6-2 or TRBV6-3 and TRBJ1-1, with D perhaps TRBD1 (5 bases). Germline V CDR1 and CDR2: MNHEY, SVGEGT. The CDR3 consists of 15 residues. The V end lost 1 base, the J end lost 5 bases, and 14 bases lay between the germline ends.

The chain joins TRBV12-5 to TRBJ2-1; 14 bases map to TRBD2. The CDR3 is made up of 17 amino acids. CDR1 LGHNT and CDR2 FRNRAP come from the germline V gene. V shed 6 bases and J 3 bases; nucleotides not matched to a gene: 7. CDR3 sequence: CASGRGLAGGVYNEQFF. CDR3 coding DNA: TGTGCTAGTGGCCGAGGACTAGCGGGGGGTGTCTACAATGAGCAGTTCTTC. Supplemented by reference TRBV12-5 and TRBJ2-1, the full variable domain reads DARVTQTPRHKVTEMGQEVTMRCQPILGHNTVFWYRQTMMQGLELLAYFRNRAPLDDSGMPKDRFSAEMPDATLATLKIQPSEPRDSAVYFCASGRGLAGGVYNEQFFGPGTRLTVL.

The gene calls are TRBV27 and TRBJ2-1; 7 nucleotides agree with TRBD1. The CDR3 is 13 amino acids. Trimming at V came to 6 bases and at J to 9 bases, leaving 8 bases not matched to a gene. Germline values: CDR1 MNHEY, CDR2 SMNVEV (reference sequence). CDR3 loop: CASSLQGQGEQFF. DNA of the CDR3: TGTGCCAGCAGCCTACAGGGGCAGGGTGAGCAGTTCTTC.

V usage is TRBV27 and J usage is TRBJ2-7; the match to TRBD1 covers 9 bases. The length of the CDR3 is 15 residues. Germline V gives CDR1 MNHEY, CDR2 SMNVEV (reference sequence). The ends lost 4 bases at V and 2 bases at J; junction bases unmatched: 6. The CDR3 nucleotides read TGTGCCAGCAGTTATGCGGGACAGGGACCCTACGAGCAGTACTTC. This codes for CASSYAGQGPYEQYF.

This chain connects TRBV7-9 to TRBJ2-1; no clear D. The CDR3 totals 15 residues. Between the trimmed V and J ends, which lost 5 bases and 0 bases, there was a span of 11 bases. CDR1 SEHNR and CDR2 FQNEAQ come from the germline V gene (reference sequence). The CDR3, as DNA: TGTGCCAGCAGCATAAACTACAACTCCTACAATGAGCAGTTCTTC. Encoded protein: CASSINYNSYNEQFF.

The chain has TRBV18 and TRBJ2-3; no clear D. The CDR3 sequence is 12 residues long. V gave up 3 bases and J gave up 6 bases, with 7 bases separating them. Germline V CDR1 and CDR2: KGHSH, LQKENI. The CDR3 here is CASSPKYDTQYF. DNA of the CDR3: TGTGCCAGCTCACCTAAGTACGATACGCAGTATTTT.

The chain couples TRBV6-5 to TRBJ1-1, with D possibly being TRBD1 (6 bases). Trimming shortened V by 2 bases and J by 11 bases, and 18 bases separated the two germline ends. CDR3 size: 14 residues. CDR1 MNHEY and CDR2 SVGAGI come from the germline V gene. The CDR3 protein is CASSYHSTGLRAFF. CDR3 in DNA: TGTGCCAGCAGTTACCACTCAACAGGGTTGAGGGCTTTCTTT.

The chain uses TRBV19 and TRBJ1-1; a possible D gene is TRBD1 (5 bases). Germline V gives CDR1 LNHDA, CDR2 SQIVND (reference sequence). V lost 4 bases to trimming and J lost 6 bases, with 15 bases between them. This CDR3 is built from 14 residues. The chain's CDR3 is CASSNKRGIAEAFF. The DNA for the CDR3 is TGTGCCAGTAGTAATAAAAGGGGAATCGCTGAAGCTTTCTTT.

The chain is built from TRBV4-1 and TRBJ2-7, with 12 bases that match TRBD2. The germline gives CDR1 MGHRA, CDR2 YSYEKL. J gave up 3 bases and V 1 base, and 4 bases lay outside the gene matches. The CDR3 contains 16 residues. CDR3 loop: CASSQGPTSGGYEQYF. The CDR3 region has the DNA TGCGCCAGCAGCCAAGGTCCGACTAGCGGGGGCTACGAGCAGTACTTC.

The chain couples TRBV7-2 to TRBJ2-1; the D gene is possibly TRBD2 (7 bases). V was cut by 2 bases and J by 9 bases, with 20 bases left in between. Germline-derived CDR1 and CDR2 are SGHTA and FQGNSA. The CDR3 has 16 amino acids. In nucleotides, the CDR3 is TGTGCCAGCAGCTTAAGGGGAGGGGGGTCGAGCGGTGAGCAGTTCTTC. The encoded protein is CASSLRGGGSSGEQFF.